This T cell receptor (beta chain) was sequenced for a study of blood T cell repertoires in COVID-19 (dated by TCRdb to 2019 to 2021). The study in broad terms: The collaborator samples originated in the United States, Italy and Spain and spanned the acute and convalescent phases of COVID-19. The material from the prospective study consisted of cDNA or gDNA derived from T cells, B-cell-depleted T cells, or PBMCs. Subjects who had been exposed to COVID-19, were actively infected with it, or had recovered from it provided the deeply sampled blood TCRbeta repertoires that made up the dataset. The repertoires were released in a freely available public database meant as a resource for research on the immune response to SARS-CoV-2. Samples came from the ongoing ImmuneRACE study (first 160 participants) plus 1,254 subjects from 6 global collaborators. The sample metadata nearly always contained a de-identified subject ID, COVID-19 status, age in years and sex. HLA class I and class II types, where available, came from metadata supplied by the sample provider rather than from assay-based typing. Summary of the overall study and its limitations: Clinical and demographic metadata were provided uncurated, with the amount varying by source and participant.

TCRbeta CDR3 regions were amplified from genomic DNA using the immunoSEQ Assay, a bias-controlled multiplex PCR. In the authors' own workflow: Within the assay, amplification of reference gene primers was used to estimate how many nucleated cells each sample contained. To quantify the absolute abundance of each unique TCRbeta CDR3 rearrangement, sequence reads were collapsed and filtered. For each sample, productive Simpson clonality was calculated as the square root of Simpson's diversity index over productive rearrangements. TCRdb re-hosts the immuneACCESS table, in-frame sequences only. Its copies lack some clones; in the studies checked, an unresolved V gene accounts for under half of them, and the cause for the rest is not known. The V and J calls and clone size come from that table; D and trimming were worked out from the DNA. Here the sample has roughly 76,000 clones; around 78% occur a single time. The top ten clonotypes cover about a sixth of the sample.

On this clone itself: Its binding antigen is unknown. Base qualities are not recorded, but no much larger clone differs from it by a single base.

Whole blood was collected in K2EDTA tubes by collaborating institutions according to the institutions' own protocols. For TCRbeta analysis, collaborators shipped samples as frozen whole blood, isolated PBMCs, or DNA extracted from either of those sample types. CDR1 and CDR2, looked up from the germline V gene (reference sequence), are WNHNN and SYGVQD. The CDR3 measures 14 amino acids from cysteine to phenylalanine. Only the CDR3 part of the read is kept: 42 bases, read in frame from the first base. V is trimmed back by 6 bases and J by 5 bases, and the junction contains 4 bases that no gene match accounts for.

The rearranged segments are TRBV10-1 and TRBJ2-4; 10 junctional bases match TRBD1. The sequenced sample consisted of peripheral blood. This clonotype originated in a human donor in a cohort sampled during active COVID-19. DNA sequence: TGCGCCAGCAGCACCGGGACAGGGGAAAACATTCAGTACTTC. The translation is CASSTGTGENIQYF.